The clone carrying this T cell receptor beta chain was detected only once. This record belongs to a study of blood T cell repertoires in COVID-19. Overall study: Nucleic acid was either cDNA or gDNA, and it came from T cells, B-cell-depleted T cells, or PBMCs.

It was within 2 weeks before study entry that exposed participants met a COVID-19 case. CDR3 length equals 15 residues. CDR1 and CDR2 from the germline V gene are MNHEY and SMNVEV (reference sequence). J lost 2 bases, V lost 5 bases, and 9 bases had no gene match. This table comes from immunoSEQ multiplex PCR, and its TCRdb copy is limited to in-frame clones, with some not included. The sample consists of around 400,000 clones, roughly 88% of them appearing once. Sample: PBMCs or T cells enriched from blood (not recorded which). The sequence was collected from a woman aged 18-29 years who had been exposed to COVID-19. The chain carries TRBV27 and TRBJ2-7; TRBD1 matches 7 bases. CDR3 in amino acids: CASSIKTGTAYEQYF. In DNA, the CDR3 is TGTGCCAGCAGTATCAAGACAGGGACCGCCTACGAGCAGTACTTC.